The clone carrying this T cell receptor beta chain has just one count. Participants' reported clinical history set cohort assignment. The protocol was immunoSEQ multiplex PCR, while the TCRdb copy is restricted to in-frame clones and leaves out a portion. The sample records fewer than 500,000 clones, around 90% being singletons. This CDR3 is built from 15 residues. Trimming removed 5 bases from V and 4 bases from J, with 17 bases in between. Germline V gene sequence: CDR1 MNHEY, CDR2 SMNVEV (reference sequence). The data belong to a study of blood T cell repertoires in COVID-19. The rearrangement joins TRBV27 to TRBJ2-5; D is perhaps TRBD2 (6 bases). The TCR sequence derives from a woman aged 18-35 years who had recovered from COVID-19. The sequenced sample was PBMCs or T cells enriched from blood (not recorded which). CDR3 sequence: CASSGTGEKGETQYF. Here the CDR3 DNA reads TGTGCCAGCAGTGGAACGGGGGAGAAGGGAGAGACCCAGTACTTC.